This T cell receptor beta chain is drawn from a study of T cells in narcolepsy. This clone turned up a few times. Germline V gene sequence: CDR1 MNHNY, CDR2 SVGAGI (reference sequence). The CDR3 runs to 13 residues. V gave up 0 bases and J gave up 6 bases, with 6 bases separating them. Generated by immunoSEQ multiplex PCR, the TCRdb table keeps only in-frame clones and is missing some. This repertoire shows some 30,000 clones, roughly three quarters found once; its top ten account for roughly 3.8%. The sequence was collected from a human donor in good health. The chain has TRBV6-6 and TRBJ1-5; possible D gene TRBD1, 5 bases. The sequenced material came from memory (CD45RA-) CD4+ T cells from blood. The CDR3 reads CASSYSRGQPQHF. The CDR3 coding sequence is TGTGCCAGCAGTTACTCGAGGGGTCAGCCCCAGCATTTT.